Below are 3 T cell receptor beta chains sequenced from a single sample in a study of blood T cell repertoires in COVID-19. Produced via immunoSEQ multiplex PCR; TCRdb's table is partial and in-frame only. Of about 74,000 clones listed, more than 75% are singletons. Sequences were obtained from peripheral blood. These receptors were obtained from a woman at least 80 years old with active or convalescent COVID-19.

This rearrangement joins TRBV27 to TRBJ1-2, with D possibly being TRBD1 (5 bases). This CDR3 spans 14 amino acids. CDR1 and CDR2 (germline): MNHEY, SMNVEV (reference sequence). The V end was cut by 6 bases, the J end by 4 bases, with 15 bases between. This chain's CDR3 is CASSPRQSLYGYTF. The DNA for the CDR3 is TGTGCCAGCAGCCCCAGACAGTCCCTCTATGGCTACACCTTC.

The J gene is TRBJ1-2, the V gene TRBV19, with D tentatively TRBD1 (6 bases). Germline V lookup: CDR1 LNHDA, CDR2 SQIVND (reference sequence). This CDR3 comprises 13 residues. The V and J ends lost 6 bases and 7 bases respectively, with 15 bases between them. The CDR3 DNA reads TGTGCCAGTAGGAACGACAGGATCGGTGGCTACACCTTC. It translates to CASRNDRIGGYTF.

The V gene is TRBV28, the J gene TRBJ2-3; D is possibly TRBD2 (6 bases). The germline V gene encodes CDR1 MDHEN and CDR2 SYDVKM. This CDR3 region has 16 residues. Trimming removed 4 bases at V and 3 bases at J, with 17 bases between. CDR3 nucleotides: TGTGCCAGCAGTTCAAAGCTGGGACTGACAACAGATACGCAGTATTTT. Translated: CASSSKLGLTTDTQYF.